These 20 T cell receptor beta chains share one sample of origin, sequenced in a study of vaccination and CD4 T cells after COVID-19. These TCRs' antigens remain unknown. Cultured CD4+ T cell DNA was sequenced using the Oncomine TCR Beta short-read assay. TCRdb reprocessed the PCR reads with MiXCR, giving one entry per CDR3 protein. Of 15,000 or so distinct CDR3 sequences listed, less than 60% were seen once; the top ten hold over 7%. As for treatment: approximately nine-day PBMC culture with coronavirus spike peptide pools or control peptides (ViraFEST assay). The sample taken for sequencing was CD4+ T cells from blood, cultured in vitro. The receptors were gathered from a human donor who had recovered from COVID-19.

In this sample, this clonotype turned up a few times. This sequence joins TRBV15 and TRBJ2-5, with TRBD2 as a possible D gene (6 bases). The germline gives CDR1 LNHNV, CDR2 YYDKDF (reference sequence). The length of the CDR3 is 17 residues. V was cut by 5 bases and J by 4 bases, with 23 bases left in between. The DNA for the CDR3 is TGTGCCACCAGCGACCACCCCGGAGCGGCCGGGGGAGAGACCCAGTACTTC. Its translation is CATSDHPGAAGGETQYF.

CDR3 sequence (DNA): TGTGCCAGCAGCCTAGGGCAAACAGGGAGCAATGAAAAACTGTTTTTT. Protein product: CASSLGQTGSNEKLFF. This rearrangement joins TRBV7-2 to TRBJ1-4; D might be TRBD1 (6 bases). The CDR3 contains 16 residues. Germline CDR1 is SGHTA and CDR2 is FQGNSA. V gave up 5 bases and J gave up 5 bases, with 18 bases separating them.

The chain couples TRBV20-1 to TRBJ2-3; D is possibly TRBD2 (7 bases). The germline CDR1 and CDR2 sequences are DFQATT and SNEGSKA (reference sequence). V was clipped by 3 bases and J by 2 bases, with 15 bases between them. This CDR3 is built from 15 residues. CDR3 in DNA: TGCAGTGCTAGTTCCACGGGGGGCCCCACAGATACGCAGTATTTT. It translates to CSASSTGGPTDTQYF.

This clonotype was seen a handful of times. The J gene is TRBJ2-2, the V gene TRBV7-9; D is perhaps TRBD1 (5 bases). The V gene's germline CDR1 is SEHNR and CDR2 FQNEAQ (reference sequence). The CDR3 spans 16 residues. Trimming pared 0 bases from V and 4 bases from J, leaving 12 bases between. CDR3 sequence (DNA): TGTGCCAGCAGCTTAGCGTGGGGCTTACTCACCGGGGAGCTGTTTTTT. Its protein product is CASSLAWGLLTGELFF.

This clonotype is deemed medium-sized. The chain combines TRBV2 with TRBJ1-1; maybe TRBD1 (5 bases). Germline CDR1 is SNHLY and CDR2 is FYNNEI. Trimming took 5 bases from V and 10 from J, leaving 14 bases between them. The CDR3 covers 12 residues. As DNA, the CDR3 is TGTGCCAGCAGTCCTCAGGGTGTTGGAGCTTTCTTT. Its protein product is CASSPQGVGAFF.

The CDR3 protein is CASSSPLAGEVKYEQYF. For the CDR3, the DNA is TGTGCCAGCAGCTCTCCCCTAGCGGGAGAAGTAAAGTACGAGCAGTACTTC. The chain combines TRBV11-3 with TRBJ2-7, with 10 nucleotides matching TRBD2. V lost 4 bases to trimming and J lost 4 bases; unmatched junction nucleotides: 13. This CDR3 is built from 17 residues. Germline CDR1 SGHNT, CDR2 YENEEA. Full variable domain (missing parts from reference TRBV11-3 and TRBJ2-7): EAGVVQSPRYKIIEKKQPVAFWCNPISGHNTLYWYLQNLGQGPELLIRYENEEAVDDSQLPKDRFSAERLKGVDSTLKIQPAELGDSAVYLCASSSPLAGEVKYEQYFGPGTRLTVT.

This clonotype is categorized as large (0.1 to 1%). CDR3 in DNA: TGTGCCTGGAGTTTCGGGACATTTAATTCACCCCTCCACTTT. Its protein product is CAWSFGTFNSPLHF. This chain joins TRBV30 and TRBJ1-6; TRBD1 might be the D (6 bases). The CDR3 is 14 amino acids. CDR1 and CDR2 from the germline V gene are GTSNPN and SVGIG (reference sequence). The V end was cut by 2 bases, the J end by 6 bases, with 11 bases between.

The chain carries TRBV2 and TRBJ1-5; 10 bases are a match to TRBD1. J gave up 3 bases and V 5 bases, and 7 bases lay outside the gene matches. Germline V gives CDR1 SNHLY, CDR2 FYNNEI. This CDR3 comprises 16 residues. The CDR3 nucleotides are TGTGCCAGCAGTAAGGACAGGGGGAGGCCCAATCAGCCCCAGCATTTT. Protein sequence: CASSKDRGRPNQPQHF.

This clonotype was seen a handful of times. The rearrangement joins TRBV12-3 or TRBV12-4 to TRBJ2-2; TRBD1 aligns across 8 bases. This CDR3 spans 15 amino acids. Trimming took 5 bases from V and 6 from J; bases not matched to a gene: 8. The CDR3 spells CASSPGTGLAGELFF. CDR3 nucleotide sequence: TGTGCCAGCAGTCCCGGGACAGGTCTGGCCGGGGAGCTGTTTTTT.

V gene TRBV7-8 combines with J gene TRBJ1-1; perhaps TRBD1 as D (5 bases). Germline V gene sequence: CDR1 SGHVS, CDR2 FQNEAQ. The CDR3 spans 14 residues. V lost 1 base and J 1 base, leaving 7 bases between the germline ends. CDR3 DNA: TGTGCCAGCAGCTTAGTCGGGGGGAACACTGAAGCTTTCTTT. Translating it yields CASSLVGGNTEAFF.

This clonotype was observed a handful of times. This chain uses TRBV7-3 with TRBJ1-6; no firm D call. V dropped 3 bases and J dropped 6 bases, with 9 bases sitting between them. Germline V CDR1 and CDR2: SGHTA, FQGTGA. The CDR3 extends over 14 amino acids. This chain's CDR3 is CASSFSGINSPLHF. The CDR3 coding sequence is TGTGCCAGCAGCTTCTCGGGGATTAATTCACCCCTCCACTTT.

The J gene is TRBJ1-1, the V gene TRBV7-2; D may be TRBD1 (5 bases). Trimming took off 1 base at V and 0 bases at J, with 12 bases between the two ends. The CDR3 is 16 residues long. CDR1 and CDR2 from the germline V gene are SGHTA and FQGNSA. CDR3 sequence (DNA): TGTGCCAGCAGCTTAGGGCGTTTCAGGGTGAACACTGAAGCTTTCTTT. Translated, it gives CASSLGRFRVNTEAFF. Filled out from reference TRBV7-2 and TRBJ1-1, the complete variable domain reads GAGVSQSPSNKVTEKGKDVELRCDPISGHTALYWYRQSLGQGLEFLIYFQGNSAPDKSGLPSDRFSAERTGGSVSTLTIQRTQQEDSAVYLCASSLGRFRVNTEAFFGQGTRLTVV.

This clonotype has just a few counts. CDR3: CSARTAGGYTF. CDR3 DNA sequence: TGCAGTGCTAGGACTGCGGGGGGCTACACCTTC. This sequence joins TRBV20-1 and TRBJ1-2, with no clear D. V lost 3 bases, J lost 8 bases, and 10 bases lay in between. CDR3 length: 11 residues. The V gene's germline CDR1 is DFQATT and CDR2 SNEGSKA (reference sequence).

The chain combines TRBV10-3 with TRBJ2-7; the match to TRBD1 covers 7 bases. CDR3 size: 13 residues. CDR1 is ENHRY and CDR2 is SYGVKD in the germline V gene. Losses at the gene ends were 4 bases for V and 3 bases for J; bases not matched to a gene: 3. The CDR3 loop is CAISGGTVYEQYF. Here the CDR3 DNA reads TGTGCCATCAGTGGGGGGACAGTCTACGAGCAGTACTTC.

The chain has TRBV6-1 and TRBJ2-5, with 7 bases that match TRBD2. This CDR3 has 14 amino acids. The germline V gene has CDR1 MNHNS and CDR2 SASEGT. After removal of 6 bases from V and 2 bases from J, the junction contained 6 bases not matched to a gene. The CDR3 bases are TGTGCCAGCAGGGCGGGGACTACTCAAGAGACCCAGTACTTC. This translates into CASRAGTTQETQYF.

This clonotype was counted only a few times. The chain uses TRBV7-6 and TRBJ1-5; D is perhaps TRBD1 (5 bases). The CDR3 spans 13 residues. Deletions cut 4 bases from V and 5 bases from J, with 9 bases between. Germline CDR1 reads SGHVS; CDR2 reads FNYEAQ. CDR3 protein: CASSYTGDQPQHF. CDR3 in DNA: TGTGCCAGCAGCTACACAGGAGATCAGCCCCAGCATTTT. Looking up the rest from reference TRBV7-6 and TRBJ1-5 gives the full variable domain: GAGVSQSPRYKVTKRGQDVALRCDPISGHVSLYWYRQALGQGPEFLTYFNYEAQQDKSGLPNDRFSAERPEGSISTLTIQRTEQRDSAMYRCASSYTGDQPQHFGDGTRLSIL.

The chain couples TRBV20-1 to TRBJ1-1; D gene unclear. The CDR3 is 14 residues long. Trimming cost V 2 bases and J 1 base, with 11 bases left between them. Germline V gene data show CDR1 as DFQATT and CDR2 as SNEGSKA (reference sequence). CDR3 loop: CSARSMGRNTEAFF. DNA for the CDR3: TGCAGTGCTAGATCTATGGGGAGGAACACTGAAGCTTTCTTT.

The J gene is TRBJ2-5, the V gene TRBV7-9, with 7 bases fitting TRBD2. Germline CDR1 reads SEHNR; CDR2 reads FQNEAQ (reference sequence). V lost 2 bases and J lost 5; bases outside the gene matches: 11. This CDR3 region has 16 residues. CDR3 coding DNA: TGTGCCAGCAGCTTATGGGGAGGGCCGATGGGTGAGACCCAGTACTTC. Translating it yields CASSLWGGPMGETQYF.

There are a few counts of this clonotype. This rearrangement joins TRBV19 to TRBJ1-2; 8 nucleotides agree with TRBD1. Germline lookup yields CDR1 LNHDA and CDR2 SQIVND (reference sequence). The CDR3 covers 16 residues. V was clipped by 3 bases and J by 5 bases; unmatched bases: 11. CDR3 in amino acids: CASSIRITGGRYGYTF. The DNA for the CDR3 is TGTGCCAGTAGTATTCGGATAACAGGGGGTCGGTATGGCTACACCTTC.

DNA for the CDR3: TGCAGTGCTACGACTAGCGGGAGGGCCCTTAGCACAGATACGCAGTATTTT. Residues: CSATTSGRALSTDTQYF. The rearrangement links TRBV20-1 to TRBJ2-3; TRBD2 aligns across 14 bases. Germline V gene lookup returns CDR1 DFQATT and CDR2 SNEGSKA (reference sequence). The CDR3 is 17 amino acids. The V gene end was trimmed by 4 bases and the J gene end by 0 bases; junction bases not matched to a gene: 6.